This TCR beta chain was retrieved from a study of blood T cell repertoires in COVID-19. Original data processing: Amplification from reference gene primers served as the basis for estimated nucleated cell counts. Clones were read by immunoSEQ multiplex PCR, and TCRdb kept only the in-frame ones, dropping some. V and J calls and clone size follow that table, whereas D and trimming were derived from the DNA. The repertoire holds about 49,000 clones, with about 85% as singletons. This CDR3 is 12 amino acids long. The V end was cut by 5 bases, the J end by 7 bases, with 11 bases between. Germline V gene sequence: CDR1 KGHSH, CDR2 LQKENI.

The origin of this receptor is a human donor in a cohort sampled during active COVID-19. The genes are TRBV18 and TRBJ1-2; a weak D match, TRBD1 (5 bases). The source material was peripheral blood. The CDR3 loop is CASSSAGFGYTF. The CDR3 DNA is TGTGCCAGCTCAAGTGCAGGGTTTGGCTACACCTTC.